A selection of T cell receptor beta chains follows, all from one sample in a study of OX40 agonist ivuxolimab in advanced cancers. Using immunoSEQ multiplex PCR, the repertoire was profiled, and TCRdb retains in-frame clones only, with some absent. In the table there are 60,000 to 90,000 clones, about 84% of which are singletons. The specimen comprised CD4+ or CD8+ T cells sorted from blood, sampled in a trial of the OX40 agonist ivuxolimab. Receptor source: an adult with an advanced solid tumor such as melanoma, head and neck, liver or kidney cancer. The CDR3 runs from the conserved cysteine through the conserved F or W. A D gene is named only where the DNA matches it firmly. Part of the rows lack a size; the others show once, few, many or a class for expanded clones.

d_call | j_call | cdr3_length | clone_size | v_call | cdr3_aa | cdr3_nt
NA | TRBJ2-3 | 18 | NA | TRBV4-1 | CASSQDSLRGSRADTQYF | TGCGCCAGCAGCCAAGATTCCTTGAGGGGGTCCCGCGCGGATACGCAGTATTTT
TRBD1 | TRBJ1-2 | 15 | NA | TRBV2 | CASSQQGALVNGYTF | TGTGCCAGCAGTCAACAGGGGGCTTTAGTTAATGGCTACACCTTC
TRBD2 | TRBJ2-3 | 17 | NA | TRBV4-3 | CASSQDLGTSGTDTQYF | TGCGCCAGCAGCCAAGATCTCGGGACTAGCGGCACAGATACGCAGTATTTT
NA | TRBJ2-1 | 15 | NA | TRBV18 | CASSPQGTTYNEQFF | TGTGCCAGCTCACCTCAGGGGACAACCTACAATGAGCAGTTCTTC
NA | TRBJ1-1 | 13 | few | TRBV6-1 | CASSLGDSYYAFF | TGTGCCAGCAGTCTAGGAGACAGTTATTACGCTTTCTTT
TRBD2 | TRBJ2-7 | 14 | NA | TRBV14 | CASSLGLAGVEQYF | TGTGCCAGCAGCCTCGGACTAGCGGGAGTCGAGCAGTACTTC
TRBD1 | TRBJ2-7 | 13 | few | TRBV2 | CASARQGTSEQYF | TGTGCCAGCGCACGACAGGGTACGAGTGAGCAGTACTTC
TRBD2 | TRBJ2-1 | 17 | few | TRBV18 | CASSPSPQLAPHNEQFF | TGTGCCAGCTCACCATCCCCCCAACTAGCGCCGCACAATGAGCAGTTCTTC
TRBD1 | TRBJ1-5 | 13 | NA | TRBV30 | CAWSTGGGKPQHF | TGTGCCTGGTCGACAGGGGGCGGAAAGCCCCAGCATTTT
NA | TRBJ2-3 | 14 | NA | TRBV7-6 | CASSLEGKPTTQYF | TGTGCCAGCAGCTTAGAAGGGAAACCCACGACGCAGTATTTT
TRBD1 | TRBJ2-7 | 16 | few | TRBV5-5 | CASSSQAGTGPHEQYF | TGTGCCAGCAGCTCCCAGGCAGGGACAGGGCCCCACGAGCAGTACTTC
NA | TRBJ2-1 | 10 | NA | TRBV20-1 | CSALGNEQFF | TGCAGTGCGCTCGGCAATGAGCAGTTCTTC
NA | TRBJ1-5 | 15 | few | TRBV30 | CAWSGGLNSNQPQHF | TGTGCCTGGAGTGGAGGTCTGAATAGCAATCAGCCCCAGCATTTT
TRBD1 | TRBJ1-1 | 16 | NA | TRBV4-1 | CASSHIGDRDNTEAFF | TGCGCCAGCAGCCACATCGGGGACAGAGATAACACTGAAGCTTTCTTT
NA | TRBJ2-1 | 13 | NA | TRBV29-1 | CSVRRNSYNEQFF | TGCAGCGTTCGGAGGAACTCCTACAATGAGCAGTTCTTC
TRBD1 | TRBJ1-2 | 14 | NA | TRBV5-1 | CASSSPGGSAGYTF | TGCGCCAGCAGCTCCCCAGGGGGTTCGGCTGGCTACACCTTC
NA | TRBJ1-2 | 18 | NA | TRBV25-1 | CASSEWVTGGRGNYGYTF | TGTGCCAGCAGTGAATGGGTTACGGGGGGGCGAGGAAACTATGGCTACACCTTC
TRBD1 | TRBJ2-7 | 14 | few | TRBV6-6 | CASSRQGSSYEQYF | TGTGCCAGCAGCCGACAGGGAAGCTCCTACGAGCAGTACTTC
NA | TRBJ1-1 | 14 | NA | TRBV7-2 | CASSLGRSVAEAFF | TGTGCCAGCAGCTTAGGTAGATCTGTCGCTGAAGCTTTCTTT